The 31 T cell receptor beta chains below were found in one sample sequenced in a study of shared clonotypes between healthy human individuals. The method was immunoSEQ multiplex PCR; TCRdb's version includes in-frame clones alone and lacks a portion of them. The table records approximately 980,000 clones, about 80% of them present only once. The sequenced sample consisted of memory CD4+ T cells sorted from blood. Subset specified: CD45RA-negative fraction. The receptors here all came from a man aged 18 to 30 in good health.

In DNA, the CDR3 is TGTGCCAGCAGCAGGGGGCCCCTAGACGAGCAGTACTTC. This encodes CASSRGPLDEQYF. The J gene is TRBJ2-7, the V gene TRBV7-2; 7 nucleotides line up with TRBD1. Germline values: CDR1 SGHTA, CDR2 FQGNSA. This CDR3 region has 13 residues. The trim removed 5 bases at V and 5 bases at J, leaving 6 bases unmatched.

The rearrangement links TRBV28 to TRBJ2-7; D may be TRBD2 (6 bases). V was cut by 8 bases and J by 1 base, with 33 bases left in between. Germline CDR1 reads MDHEN; CDR2 reads SYDVKM. The CDR3 sequence is 20 residues long. The CDR3 protein is CASRRRDPYSWRESSYEQYF. The CDR3 DNA reads as TGTGCCAGCCGAAGACGGGACCCATACTCCTGGCGGGAAAGTTCCTACGAGCAGTACTTC.

The chain carries TRBV2 and TRBJ2-7; 14 bases agree with TRBD2. There are 14 residues in the CDR3. V lost 9 bases to trimming and J lost 6 bases; unmatched junction nucleotides: 7. Germline V lookup: CDR1 SNHLY, CDR2 FYNNEI. DNA of the CDR3: TGTGCCAGAGGACTAGCGGGAGGTCTGAGCGAGCAGTACTTC. It encodes CARGLAGGLSEQYF.

This clone has a handful of counts. V is TRBV19 and J is TRBJ2-5, with TRBD1 as a possible D gene (5 bases). The CDR3 consists of 14 residues. Germline V gives CDR1 LNHDA, CDR2 SQIVND (reference sequence). The V end was cut by 5 bases, the J end by 1 base, with 11 bases between. DNA for the CDR3: TGTGCCAGTAGTTCCGGCGACAGCCAAGAGACCCAGTACTTC. The encoded protein is CASSSGDSQETQYF.

About this clone: This likely came from a read error, as a far larger clone is one base away. The J gene is TRBJ2-7, the V gene TRBV10-3; D not certain. CDR3 length: 15 residues. The germline CDR1 and CDR2 sequences are ENHRY and SYGVKD. Here the CDR3 DNA reads TGTACCATCAGTGAGTCGGTAGCCGCTTCCTACGAGCAGTACTTC. It specifies CTISESVAASYEQYF.

The V call is TRBV11-2, the J call TRBJ1-5; D gene uncertain. CDR3 length equals 15 residues. CDR1 and CDR2 (germline): SGHAT, FQNNGV. V lost 5 bases and J 0 bases, leaving 11 bases between the germline ends. CDR3 residues: CASSVSRDSNQPQHF. CDR3 nucleotide sequence: TGTGCCAGCAGCGTCTCTCGAGATAGCAATCAGCCCCAGCATTTT. The full variable domain, rest sourced from reference TRBV11-2 and TRBJ1-5, is EAGVAQSPRYKIIEKRQSVAFWCNPISGHATLYWYQQILGQGPKLLIQFQNNGVVDDSQLPKDRFSAERLKGVDSTLKIQPAKLEDSAVYLCASSVSRDSNQPQHFGDGTRLSIL.

The chain links TRBV9 to TRBJ1-1, with 9 bases fitting TRBD1. This CDR3 comprises 17 residues. Germline CDR1 is SGDLS and CDR2 is YYNGEE. V lost 3 bases and J lost 3; bases outside the gene matches: 12. Here the CDR3 DNA reads TGTGCCAGCAGCGCCCAATCACAGGGGGCGCATCACACTGAAGCTTTCTTT. Translated, it gives CASSAQSQGAHHTEAFF.

The V call is TRBV18, the J call TRBJ1-1, with TRBD1 matching over 7 bases. The CDR3 loop spans 13 amino acids. CDR1 is KGHSH and CDR2 is LQKENI in the germline V gene. The V and J ends lost 4 bases and 7 bases, in that order; junction bases with no gene match: 6. This CDR3 is CASSLGTAREAFF. The CDR3, as DNA: TGTGCCAGCTCACTGGGGACAGCCCGTGAAGCTTTCTTT.

The rearrangement joins TRBV18 to TRBJ2-7; 10 bases match TRBD1. The CDR3 runs 15 residues. Germline V gene lookup returns CDR1 KGHSH and CDR2 LQKENI. With 3 bases clipped from V and 7 bases from J, the junction kept 9 bases outside the gene matches. Written as DNA, the CDR3 is TGTGCCAGCTCACCGAATATAGGACAGGGGGTTGAGCAGTACTTC. Translation: CASSPNIGQGVEQYF. The full variable domain, rest sourced from reference TRBV18 and TRBJ2-7, is NAGVMQNPRHLVRRRGQEARLRCSPMKGHSHVYWYRQLPEEGLKFMVYLQKENIIDESGMPKERFSAEFPKEGPSILRIQQVVRGDSAAYFCASSPNIGQGVEQYFGPGTRLTVT.

This clone came up a few times. The chain links TRBV28 to TRBJ1-6; tentative D call: TRBD1 (5 bases). This CDR3 contains 15 residues. V was pared by 2 bases and J by 7 bases, with 12 bases between. The V gene's germline CDR1 is MDHEN and CDR2 SYDVKM. CDR3 sequence: CASSLVGRLNSPLHF. DNA for the CDR3: TGTGCCAGCAGTTTAGTGGGACGTCTAAATTCACCCCTCCACTTT.

This clone was seen only a few times. The rearrangement uses TRBV7-2 and TRBJ2-2; D not resolved. CDR1 and CDR2 (germline): SGHTA, FQGNSA. The CDR3 totals 15 residues. V lost 2 bases, J lost 0 bases, and 7 bases lay in between. In nucleotides, the CDR3 is TGTGCCAGCAGCTTAAGGGCAGCGAACACCGGGGAGCTGTTTTTT. It translates to CASSLRAANTGELFF.

The CDR3 is CAWRAPGYSNQPQHF. CDR3 bases: TGTGCCTGGAGGGCCCCTGGATATAGCAATCAGCCCCAGCATTTT. This chain uses TRBV30 with TRBJ1-5, with unresolved D. The CDR3 covers 15 residues. Germline V gene lookup returns CDR1 GTSNPN and CDR2 SVGIG (reference sequence). V was clipped by 3 bases and J by 0 bases, with 12 bases between them.

This clone was counted a single time. The chain joins TRBV7-6 to TRBJ1-6; no clear D gene. The CDR3 covers 14 residues. Between the trimmed V and J ends, which lost 1 base and 7 bases, there was a span of 8 bases. Germline lookup yields CDR1 SGHVS and CDR2 FNYEAQ. CDR3 in amino acids: CASSLESPNSPLHF. CDR3 in DNA: TGTGCCAGCAGCTTAGAATCACCGAATTCACCCCTCCACTTT.

The rearrangement links TRBV5-1 to TRBJ2-3; 8 nucleotides agree with TRBD2. The germline V gene has CDR1 SGHRS and CDR2 YFSETQ. V dropped 2 bases and J dropped 5; count of bases not matched to a gene: 7. The CDR3 extends over 15 amino acids. The CDR3: CASSFAGGEKDTQYF. The CDR3, as DNA: TGCGCCAGCAGCTTCGCCGGGGGGGAGAAAGATACGCAGTATTTT. Based on the CDR3 plus reference TRBV5-1 and TRBJ2-3, the full variable domain is KAGVTQTPRYLIKTRGQQVTLSCSPISGHRSVSWYQQTPGQGLQFLFEYFSETQRNKGNFPGRFSGRQFSNSRSEMNVSTLELGDSALYLCASSFAGGEKDTQYFGPGTRLTVL.

The genes are TRBV10-3 and TRBJ1-2; 7 positions match TRBD1. This CDR3 comprises 14 residues. Germline assignment: CDR1 ENHRY and CDR2 SYGVKD. The V and J ends lost 4 bases and 7 bases, in that order; junction bases with no gene match: 9. The CDR3 loop is CAISGEGAGGGYTF. In DNA, the CDR3 is TGTGCCATCAGTGGCGAGGGGGCCGGTGGTGGCTACACCTTC.

The genes are TRBV6-1 and TRBJ2-4; D possibly corresponds to TRBD2 (6 bases). CDR1 MNHNS and CDR2 SASEGT come from the germline V gene. Trimming took 6 bases from V and 5 from J, leaving 14 bases between them. This CDR3 is built from 14 residues. CDR3 sequence: CASRRYTGENIQYF. Written as DNA, the CDR3 is TGTGCCAGCAGAAGGTACACGGGGGAAAACATTCAGTACTTC.

The genes are TRBV14 and TRBJ2-2; unclear D gene. Trimming removed 1 base at V and 7 bases at J, with 13 bases between. Germline V gene lookup returns CDR1 SGHDN and CDR2 FVKESK. This CDR3 has 15 residues. As DNA, the CDR3 is TGTGCCAGCAGCCAAGTCGTTGGTGGTGGCGGGGAGCTGTTTTTT. This encodes CASSQVVGGGGELFF.

This chain uses TRBV2 with TRBJ2-1; tentative D call: TRBD2 (5 bases). With 3 bases removed from V and 13 bases from J, the gap between germline ends came to 10 bases. CDR3 length equals 11 residues. The germline CDR1 and CDR2 sequences are SNHLY and FYNNEI. The CDR3 is CASSDGGSQFF. The DNA for the CDR3 is TGTGCCAGCAGTGATGGCGGGTCACAGTTCTTC.

The genes are TRBV5-1 and TRBJ2-5; possibly TRBD1 for D (6 bases). Germline V gene sequence: CDR1 SGHRS, CDR2 YFSETQ. This CDR3 is 15 amino acids long. Trimming took off 2 bases at V and 1 base at J, with 12 bases between the two ends. For the CDR3, the DNA is TGCGCCAGCAGCTTCGGCAGGGGCTCCCAAGAGACCCAGTACTTC. Its translation is CASSFGRGSQETQYF.

The chain links TRBV5-1 to TRBJ2-3; no definite D call. The CDR3 totals 13 residues. Germline V gene sequence: CDR1 SGHRS, CDR2 YFSETQ. The ends were cut back, 0 bases at V and 6 bases at J, with 8 bases in the middle. This chain's CDR3 is CASSLENEDTQYF. In nucleotides, the CDR3 is TGCGCCAGCAGCTTGGAGAATGAGGATACGCAGTATTTT. Together with reference TRBV5-1 and TRBJ2-3, the CDR3 gives the full variable domain: KAGVTQTPRYLIKTRGQQVTLSCSPISGHRSVSWYQQTPGQGLQFLFEYFSETQRNKGNFPGRFSGRQFSNSRSEMNVSTLELGDSALYLCASSLENEDTQYFGPGTRLTVL.

On this clone itself: Other nucleotide sequences in the sample specify the same CDR3. The gene calls are TRBV11-2 and TRBJ2-5, with 13 bases that match TRBD2. Germline V gene data show CDR1 as SGHAT and CDR2 as FQNNGV. The CDR3 is 14 amino acids. With V trimmed by 6 bases and J by 5 bases, 3 bases remained unmatched. CDR3 nucleotide sequence: TGTGCCAGCAGTTTGGGACTAGCGGGGGAGACCCAGTACTTC. It is translated as CASSLGLAGETQYF.

The chain is built from TRBV21-1 and TRBJ2-3; the D call in the table, TRBD2, was not verified against the DNA. TRBV21-1 is termed a pseudogene. This CDR3 comprises 15 residues. CDR3: CASTLAGGVTDTQYF. The CDR3 bases are TGTGCCAGCACCCTAGCGGGAGGGGTCACAGATACGCAGTATTTT.

In this sample, this clone turned up once. The genes are TRBV10-2 and TRBJ2-7; 10 nucleotides align to TRBD2. The J segment lost 5 bases and the V segment lost 3 bases, leaving 4 bases of the junction unmatched. Germline V gene lookup returns CDR1 WSHSY and CDR2 SAAADI. The CDR3 spans 14 residues. The CDR3 sequence: CASSEAGGSNEQYF. CDR3 coding DNA: TGCGCCAGCAGTGAAGCGGGAGGGAGTAACGAGCAGTACTTC.

This clone has just a few counts. The chain carries TRBV29-1 and TRBJ2-1; D possibly uses TRBD1 or TRBD2 (5 bases each). This CDR3 spans 11 amino acids. Trimming stripped 7 bases from V and 9 bases from J, with 13 bases between. Per the germline V gene, CDR1 is SQVTM and CDR2 is ANQGSEA. CDR3 nucleotides: TGCAGCGACGAACGGGGCCGTGAGCAGTTCTTC. Translated: CSDERGREQFF.

The chain carries TRBV19 and TRBJ1-1; the D gene is possibly TRBD1 (6 bases). CDR3 length: 14 amino acids. V was trimmed by 4 bases and J by 3 bases, leaving 12 bases between them. Per germline, CDR1 LNHDA and CDR2 SQIVND (reference sequence). CDR3: CASSNLYRDTEAFF. CDR3 sequence (DNA): TGTGCCAGTAGTAACCTTTACAGGGACACTGAAGCTTTCTTT. The complete variable domain, with remaining parts taken from reference TRBV19 and TRBJ1-1, reads DGGITQSPKYLFRKEGQNVTLSCEQNLNHDAMYWYRQDPGQGLRLIYYSQIVNDFQKGDIAEGYSVSREKKESFPLTVTSAQKNPTAFYLCASSNLYRDTEAFFGQGTRLTVV.

The chain carries TRBV21-1 and TRBJ1-2. TRBV21-1 is described as a pseudogene. The length of the CDR3 is 14 residues. The CDR3 DNA sequence: TGTGCCAGCAGCAAAGGAGCCGGGGCAGCCCTCTACACCTTC. The encoded protein is CASSKGAGAALYTF.

The chain recombines TRBV11-2 with TRBJ1-4, with TRBD1 matching 8 bases. The J segment lost 8 bases and the V segment lost 6 bases, leaving 5 bases of the junction unmatched. Per germline, CDR1 SGHAT and CDR2 FQNNGV. CDR3 length equals 13 residues. The CDR3 reads CASSLGQAEKLFF. The CDR3 DNA reads as TGTGCCAGCAGTTTGGGACAGGCGGAAAAACTGTTTTTT.

The V call is TRBV5-1, the J call TRBJ2-2; possible D gene TRBD1, 5 bases. Germline lookup yields CDR1 SGHRS and CDR2 YFSETQ. Trimming took off 4 bases at V and 3 bases at J, with 10 bases between the two ends. The length of the CDR3 is 14 residues. The CDR3: CASSLGQDTGELFF. DNA of the CDR3: TGCGCCAGCAGCCTAGGACAAGACACCGGGGAGCTGTTTTTT.

The chain joins TRBV7-8 to TRBJ2-5, with 7 bases that match TRBD2. The CDR3 has 15 residues. V lost 8 bases to trimming and J lost 7 bases; unmatched junction nucleotides: 16. CDR1 and CDR2 from the germline V gene are SGHVS and FQNEAQ. The CDR3 sequence is CASSSIPSGGGTQYF. As DNA, the CDR3 is TGTGCCAGCTCCTCCATTCCCTCGGGAGGCGGGACCCAGTACTTC. Full variable domain (outside the CDR3, taken from reference TRBV7-8 and TRBJ2-5): GAGVSQSPRYKVAKRGQDVALRCDPISGHVSLFWYQQALGQGPEFLTYFQNEAQLDKSGLPSDRFFAERPEGSVSTLKIQRTQQEDSAVYLCASSSIPSGGGTQYFGPGTRLLVL.

The chain uses TRBV18 and TRBJ2-3; a weak D match, TRBD1 (6 bases). CDR1 and CDR2 from the germline V gene are KGHSH and LQKENI. CDR3 length equals 15 residues. V was clipped by 2 bases and J by 4 bases, with 13 bases between them. CDR3 in DNA: TGTGCCAGCTCACCAGTGCAACAGGGAGCAGATACGCAGTATTTT. Translation: CASSPVQQGADTQYF. The full variable domain, in which reference TRBV18 and TRBJ2-3 provide the parts outside the CDR3, is NAGVMQNPRHLVRRRGQEARLRCSPMKGHSHVYWYRQLPEEGLKFMVYLQKENIIDESGMPKERFSAEFPKEGPSILRIQQVVRGDSAAYFCASSPVQQGADTQYFGPGTRLTVL.

Only one count was recorded for this clone. The gene calls are TRBV10-2 and TRBJ1-6; D gene uncertain. Germline CDR1 reads WSHSY; CDR2 reads SAAADI. V shed 3 bases and J shed 6 bases, with 9 bases lying between them. There are 14 residues in the CDR3. The CDR3 coding sequence is TGCGCCAGCAGTGAATTGCAGTCTAATTCACCCCTCCACTTT. Translated: CASSELQSNSPLHF.